The rows below give T cell receptor beta chains drawn from one sample of a study of PD-1 blockade in mismatch repair-deficient tumors. Assay used: immunoSEQ multiplex PCR; TCRdb lists only in-frame clones, some missing. Found here are around 100,000 clones, 70% to 80% of them singletons; the top ten hold about 5.1%. The sequencing here drew on peripheral blood, taken around 60 weeks after starting pembrolizumab. These receptor sequences come from an adult with mismatch repair-deficient cancer. The CDR3 runs from the conserved cysteine through the conserved F or W. The D gene is left open where the match is weak. Not every row has a clone size; where given, it reads once, few, many or a size class.

CASSENGQGNYGYTF,TGCGCCAGCAGTGAGAACGGACAGGGGAACTATGGCTACACCTTC,few,TRBV10-2,TRBD1,TRBJ1-2
CASSLAASGDEQYF,TGTGCCAGCAGCTTAGCGGCTAGCGGAGACGAGCAGTACTTC,NA,TRBV11-2,TRBD2,TRBJ2-7
CASSLDSGRNQPQHF,TGTGCCAGCAGCTTGGATTCGGGGAGAAATCAGCCCCAGCATTTT,NA,TRBV5-4,NA,TRBJ1-5
CAWGGALAKNIQYF,TGTGCCTGGGGGGGAGCGTTAGCCAAAAACATTCAGTACTTC,NA,TRBV6-5,TRBD2,TRBJ2-4
CASSSHRPDGGSSAAQHF,TGTGCCAGCAGCTCACATCGCCCGGACGGAGGGAGCTCGGCAGCCCAGCATTTT,NA,TRBV21-1,NA,TRBJ1-5
CASSKESGNEQFF,TGTGCCAGCAGTAAGGAGTCGGGGAATGAGCAGTTCTTC,few,TRBV6-4,NA,TRBJ2-1
CASSVVGGSDTQYF,TGTGCCAGCAGCGTAGTCGGGGGCTCAGATACGCAGTATTTT,NA,TRBV9,NA,TRBJ2-3
CAWSGGDRGYEQYF,TGTGCCTGGAGTGGGGGGGACAGGGGCTACGAGCAGTACTTC,NA,TRBV30,TRBD1,TRBJ2-7
CASSFLGTGSHEQYF,TGTGCCAGCAGCTTTCTCGGGACAGGGTCCCACGAGCAGTACTTC,NA,TRBV5-6,TRBD1,TRBJ2-7
CASSPSPVGVSNEQFF,TGTGCCAGTAGTCCCTCCCCTGTTGGGGTAAGCAATGAGCAGTTCTTC,NA,TRBV19,NA,TRBJ2-1
CASSSQISGANVLTF,TGCGCCAGCAGCTCCCAGATATCTGGGGCCAACGTCCTGACTTTC,NA,TRBV5-1,NA,TRBJ2-6
CASSSSRDPRDF,TGTGCCAGCAGCTCTTCCCGGGACCCAAGGGACTTC,NA,TRBV11-2,NA,TRBJ2-5
CASSFGGGSHYGYTF,TGTGCCAGCAGTTTCGGAGGGGGGAGCCACTATGGCTACACCTTC,NA,TRBV4-2,NA,TRBJ1-2
CASCSRAGQPQHF,TGTGCCAGCTGCTCACGGGCGGGTCAGCCCCAGCATTTT,few,TRBV19,NA,TRBJ1-5